The rows below give T cell receptor beta chains drawn from one sample of a study of regulatory T cells in long-lasting Graves disease. A single record per CDR3 protein comes from TCRdb applying MiXCR to the multiplex PCR reads. The data show roughly 500,000 distinct CDR3 sequences, approximately 13% seen once. The same specimen was also included in a second study, on T cells in Graves' hyperthyroidism and ophthalmopathy.

Sample: peripheral blood mononuclear cells (PBMCs), taken at new diagnosis, from a patient treated with antithyroid drugs. The receptor set was obtained from a man younger than 40 with Graves disease. CDR3s include the opening cysteine and the closing phenylalanine or tryptophan. The order of the fields is clone size, V gene, D gene, J gene, CDR3 protein, CDR3 DNA. The D gene is left open where the match is weak. A row's size may be missing; if present it is once, few, many or a size class.

abundance: few; v_gene: TRBV6-5; d_gene: NA; j_gene: TRBJ1-1; CDR3aa: CASSYGEETFF; CDR3nt: TGTGCCAGCAGTTACGGGGAAGAAACTTTCTTT
abundance: many; v_gene: TRBV5-1; d_gene: TRBD2; j_gene: TRBJ2-1; CDR3aa: CASKLGLVYNEQFF; CDR3nt: TGCGCCAGCAAATTGGGACTAGTCTACAATGAGCAGTTCTTC
abundance: few; v_gene: TRBV18; d_gene: TRBD2; j_gene: TRBJ2-3; CDR3aa: CASSPAGGPGGDTQYF; CDR3nt: TGTGCCAGCTCACCGGCGGGAGGGCCGGGGGGAGATACGCAGTATTTT
abundance: NA; v_gene: TRBV7-2; d_gene: NA; j_gene: TRBJ2-7; CDR3aa: CASSLRGASRYEQYF; CDR3nt: TGTGCCAGCAGCTTACGCGGAGCTAGCAGGTACGAGCAGTACTTC
abundance: few; v_gene: TRBV4-2; d_gene: TRBD1; j_gene: TRBJ1-6; CDR3aa: CASSQGTGYNSPLHF; CDR3nt: TGTGCCAGCAGCCAAGGGACAGGTTATAATTCACCCCTCCACTTT
abundance: many; v_gene: TRBV11-3; d_gene: NA; j_gene: TRBJ2-3; CDR3aa: CASSLGGIETDTQYF; CDR3nt: TGTGCCAGCAGCTTAGGAGGGATTGAAACAGATACGCAGTATTTT
abundance: many; v_gene: TRBV3-1; d_gene: NA; j_gene: TRBJ2-1; CDR3aa: CASSQDQTYNEQFF; CDR3nt: TGTGCCAGCAGCCAAGATCAGACGTACAATGAGCAGTTCTTC
abundance: many; v_gene: TRBV10-3; d_gene: NA; j_gene: TRBJ2-1; CDR3aa: CAIQGTTHNEQFF; CDR3nt: TGTGCCATTCAGGGGACCACTCACAATGAGCAGTTCTTC
abundance: NA; v_gene: TRBV4-1; d_gene: NA; j_gene: TRBJ1-1; CDR3aa: CASSHAGSTEAFF; CDR3nt: TGCGCCAGCAGCCATGCAGGGAGCACTGAAGCTTTCTTT
abundance: many; v_gene: TRBV27; d_gene: NA; j_gene: TRBJ1-4; CDR3aa: CASRVRGSATNEKLFF; CDR3nt: TGTGCCAGCAGAGTTAGGGGGTCTGCAACTAATGAAAAACTGTTTTTT
abundance: few; v_gene: TRBV5-5; d_gene: TRBD1; j_gene: TRBJ2-4; CDR3aa: CASSRNSQGATKNIQYF; CDR3nt: TGTGCCAGCTCCCGGAACTCACAGGGGGCGACCAAAAACATTCAGTACTTC
abundance: many; v_gene: TRBV9; d_gene: NA; j_gene: TRBJ2-7; CDR3aa: CASSVGGQDSYEQYF; CDR3nt: TGTGCCAGCAGCGTAGGGGGGCAGGACTCCTACGAGCAGTACTTC
abundance: few; v_gene: TRBV20-1; d_gene: NA; j_gene: TRBJ1-2; CDR3aa: CSAKERQLGYTF; CDR3nt: TGCAGTGCTAAGGAACGACAGTTGGGCTACACCTTC
abundance: many; v_gene: TRBV7-9; d_gene: TRBD1; j_gene: TRBJ1-1; CDR3aa: CASSHRGFTEAFF; CDR3nt: TGTGCCAGCAGCCACAGGGGTTTCACTGAAGCTTTCTTT
abundance: NA; v_gene: TRBV6-1; d_gene: NA; j_gene: TRBJ1-1; CDR3aa: CASSDREGWGTEAFF; CDR3nt: TGTGCCAGCAGTGATAGGGAGGGGTGGGGCACTGAAGCTTTCTTT
abundance: many; v_gene: TRBV6-5; d_gene: NA; j_gene: TRBJ2-5; CDR3aa: CASSYGHAAQETQYF; CDR3nt: TGTGCCAGCAGTTACGGTCACGCGGCCCAAGAGACCCAGTACTTC
abundance: many; v_gene: TRBV10-3; d_gene: NA; j_gene: TRBJ1-2; CDR3aa: CAISEVGGASGYTF; CDR3nt: TGTGCCATCAGTGAGGTGGGGGGGGCGAGTGGCTACACCTTC
abundance: many; v_gene: TRBV29-1; d_gene: NA; j_gene: TRBJ2-7; CDR3aa: CSVYDPPGEQYF; CDR3nt: TGCAGCGTTTATGACCCTCCGGGAGAGCAGTACTTC
abundance: medium-sized; v_gene: TRBV2; d_gene: TRBD1; j_gene: TRBJ1-1; CDR3aa: CASSGGQDEAFF; CDR3nt: TGTGCCAGCAGTGGGGGACAGGATGAAGCTTTCTTT
abundance: NA; v_gene: TRBV5-1; d_gene: TRBD2; j_gene: TRBJ2-3; CDR3aa: CASRWAGATDTQYF; CDR3nt: TGCGCCAGCAGATGGGCGGGAGCTACAGATACGCAGTATTTT
abundance: many; v_gene: TRBV2; d_gene: TRBD2; j_gene: TRBJ2-3; CDR3aa: CASWGPGTSGEGRQDTQYF; CDR3nt: TGTGCCAGCTGGGGACCCGGGACTAGCGGGGAAGGACGTCAGGATACGCAGTATTTT
abundance: NA; v_gene: TRBV18; d_gene: NA; j_gene: TRBJ2-2; CDR3aa: CASSPRIYTGELFF; CDR3nt: TGTGCCAGCTCACCGCGAATTTACACCGGGGAGCTGTTTTTT
abundance: many; v_gene: TRBV11-2; d_gene: NA; j_gene: TRBJ2-1; CDR3aa: CASSLIVGEQFF; CDR3nt: TGTGCCAGCAGCTTGATTGTGGGTGAGCAGTTCTTC
abundance: many; v_gene: TRBV11-3; d_gene: NA; j_gene: TRBJ2-2; CDR3aa: CASSLGESTGELFF; CDR3nt: TGTGCCAGCAGCCTAGGGGAGAGCACCGGGGAGCTGTTTTTT
abundance: many; v_gene: TRBV18; d_gene: NA; j_gene: TRBJ2-2; CDR3aa: CASSPNRNTGELFF; CDR3nt: TGTGCCAGCTCACCAAACAGGAACACCGGGGAGCTGTTTTTT
abundance: many; v_gene: TRBV6-1; d_gene: TRBD1; j_gene: TRBJ2-7; CDR3aa: CASLIGQGYEQYF; CDR3nt: TGTGCCAGCTTGATTGGACAGGGGTACGAGCAGTACTTC
abundance: many; v_gene: TRBV7-2; d_gene: NA; j_gene: TRBJ2-2; CDR3aa: CASSLLSPSFGELFF; CDR3nt: TGTGCCAGCAGCTTATTAAGCCCGTCGTTCGGGGAGCTGTTTTTT
abundance: many; v_gene: TRBV11-2; d_gene: TRBD1; j_gene: TRBJ2-7; CDR3aa: CASSNPRQGYEQYF; CDR3nt: TGTGCCAGCAGCAACCCGAGACAGGGTTACGAGCAGTACTTC
abundance: NA; v_gene: TRBV7-2; d_gene: TRBD2; j_gene: TRBJ2-5; CDR3aa: CASSLVAGLTPRTQYF; CDR3nt: TGTGCCAGCAGCTTAGTAGCGGGACTAACCCCCCGAACCCAGTACTTC